The 29 T cell receptor beta chains below were found in one sample sequenced in a study of blood T cell repertoires in COVID-19. Profiling relied on immunoSEQ multiplex PCR, and the TCRdb table lists in-frame clones only, not all of them. The sample has 150,000 to 200,000 clones, 80% to 85% seen once. The source material was peripheral blood. The receptors shown here come from a woman aged 60-75 years with acute or convalescent COVID-19.

This clone was observed a single time. This chain links TRBV2 with TRBJ1-2; 7 bases align to TRBD1. This CDR3 has 15 amino acids. From germline, CDR1 is SNHLY and CDR2 FYNNEI. V shed 4 bases and J 0 bases; nucleotides not matched to a gene: 5. In nucleotides, the CDR3 is TGTGCCAGCAGTGGACAGGGACTGTCTAACTATGGCTACACCTTC. Translating gives CASSGQGLSNYGYTF.

J is TRBJ1-2 and V is TRBV30; maybe TRBD1 (6 bases). The CDR3 is 13 amino acids. Trimming stripped 1 base from V and 10 bases from J, with 16 bases between. CDR1 GTSNPN and CDR2 SVGIG come from the germline V gene (reference sequence). In nucleotides, the CDR3 is TGTGCCTGGAGTGCAGGACTCGGACAGCTCTACACCTTC. Residues: CAWSAGLGQLYTF.

V and J are TRBV27 and TRBJ2-6; 7 positions agree with TRBD1. V lost 3 bases and J lost 1; bases outside the gene matches: 3. In germline, CDR1 is MNHEY, CDR2 SMNVEV (reference sequence). The CDR3 is made up of 16 amino acids. The chain's CDR3 is CASSFLGQSGANVLTF. As DNA, the CDR3 is TGTGCCAGCAGTTTCCTGGGACAGTCTGGGGCCAACGTCCTGACTTTC.

This rearrangement joins TRBV2 to TRBJ1-2; D is unresolved. Germline loops: CDR1 SNHLY, CDR2 FYNNEI. The CDR3 length is 12 residues. V lost 7 bases and J 3 bases, leaving 9 bases between the germline ends. Here the CDR3 DNA reads TGTGCCAGCAAGCTAGACCACTATGGCTACACCTTC. As protein: CASKLDHYGYTF.

The chain recombines TRBV29-1 with TRBJ2-2, with D possibly matching TRBD1 (5 bases). The V gene lost 6 bases and the J gene lost 4 bases, with 6 bases spanning the gap. Germline V gene lookup returns CDR1 SQVTM and CDR2 ANQGSEA. The CDR3 covers 11 residues. The CDR3 DNA sequence: TGCAGCGTAGGGGCCACCGGGGAGCTGTTTTTT. The encoded protein is CSVGATGELFF.

The chain couples TRBV7-9 to TRBJ1-2; D possibly corresponds to TRBD1 (5 bases). The CDR3 is made up of 14 amino acids. V lost 5 bases and J 4 bases, leaving 14 bases between the germline ends. The germline V gene has CDR1 SEHNR and CDR2 FQNEAQ (reference sequence). The CDR3 is CASSRGESPYGYTF. The CDR3 nucleotides read TGTGCCAGCAGCCGGGGGGAGAGCCCCTATGGCTACACCTTC.

The chain combines TRBV6-5 with TRBJ1-2; a weak D match, TRBD1 (6 bases). Germline values: CDR1 MNHEY, CDR2 SVGAGI. V dropped 4 bases and J dropped 6 bases, with 12 bases sitting between them. The CDR3 contains 13 residues. In nucleotides, the CDR3 is TGTGCCAGCAGTTCTCTGACAGGAGATGGCTACACCTTC. Encoded protein: CASSSLTGDGYTF.

The chain is built from TRBV24-1 and TRBJ2-3; maybe TRBD2 (6 bases). The V end was cut by 9 bases, the J end by 0 bases, with 9 bases between. Per germline, CDR1 KGHDR and CDR2 SFDVKD. The CDR3 spans 13 residues. CDR3 nucleotide sequence: TGTGCCACCGGACGGGAGAGCACAGATACGCAGTATTTT. This codes for CATGRESTDTQYF.

In its sample, this clone was seen once. This chain uses TRBV7-2 with TRBJ2-3; no firm D call. Germline assignment: CDR1 SGHTA and CDR2 FQGNSA. The CDR3 runs to 15 residues. V dropped 1 base and J dropped 4 bases, with 12 bases sitting between them. CDR3 nucleotide sequence: TGTGCCAGCAGCTTAGGCCGACTCCGGGCAGATACGCAGTATTTT. It is translated as CASSLGRLRADTQYF. Looking up the rest from reference TRBV7-2 and TRBJ2-3 gives the full variable domain: GAGVSQSPSNKVTEKGKDVELRCDPISGHTALYWYRQSLGQGLEFLIYFQGNSAPDKSGLPSDRFSAERTGGSVSTLTIQRTQQEDSAVYLCASSLGRLRADTQYFGPGTRLTVL.

This clone came up once. V usage is TRBV6-1 and J usage is TRBJ1-1; D unresolved. Germline assignment: CDR1 MNHNS and CDR2 SASEGT. Trimming pared 10 bases from V and 2 bases from J, leaving 17 bases between. CDR3 length equals 14 residues. The CDR3, as DNA: TGTGCCATCGCGGAGCGGGTTAGAAACACTGAAGCTTTCTTT. This gives the protein CAIAERVRNTEAFF.

V is TRBV3-1 (or the pseudogene TRBV3-2) and J is TRBJ2-1; 14 bases are a match to TRBD2. CDR1 is LGHDT and CDR2 is YNNKEL in the germline V gene (reference sequence). The CDR3 runs 18 residues. V shed 7 bases, J shed 0 bases, and the junction held 8 bases outside the gene matches. Here the CDR3 reads CASIRVGTSGGSYNEQFF. The CDR3 DNA is TGTGCCAGCATCAGAGTTGGGACTAGCGGGGGCTCCTACAATGAGCAGTTCTTC.

The rearrangement joins TRBV4-2 to TRBJ1-5; 9 bases map to TRBD1. Germline trimming cut 0 bases from V and 1 base from J; bases unmatched to any gene: 1. The length of the CDR3 is 16 residues. Germline assignment: CDR1 LGHNA and CDR2 YNFKEQ. Here the CDR3 reads CASSQEGQGSNQPQHF. The CDR3, as DNA: TGTGCCAGCAGCCAAGAAGGACAGGGGAGCAATCAGCCCCAGCATTTT.

The chain links TRBV27 to TRBJ2-1; possible D gene TRBD2, 7 bases. The CDR3 extends over 13 amino acids. Trimming stripped 2 bases from V and 8 bases from J, with 10 bases between. Germline V gene sequence: CDR1 MNHEY, CDR2 SMNVEV (reference sequence). The CDR3 region has the DNA TGTGCCAGCAGTTTACGGGGGGCGCATGAGCAGTTCTTC. Amino acids: CASSLRGAHEQFF.

The chain couples TRBV5-8 to TRBJ2-1; 8 nucleotides line up with TRBD1. V lost 0 bases and J lost 4; bases outside the gene matches: 3. CDR3 length: 15 residues. Germline V gene data show CDR1 as SGHTS and CDR2 as YDEGEE. This CDR3 is CASSLDRGSYNEQFF. The CDR3 nucleotides read TGTGCCAGCAGCTTGGACAGGGGGTCTTACAATGAGCAGTTCTTC. Drawing the rest from reference TRBV5-8 and TRBJ2-1, the complete variable domain is EAGVTQSPTHLIKTRGQQATLRCSPISGHTSVYWYQQALGLGLQFLLWYDEGEERNRGNFPPRFSGRQFPNYSSELNVNALELEDSALYLCASSLDRGSYNEQFFGPGTRLTVL.

The chain carries TRBV9 and TRBJ2-7, with TRBD2 matching over 12 bases. Germline CDR1 SGDLS, CDR2 YYNGEE. The CDR3 sequence is 14 residues long. The junction had 6 bases not matched to a gene; V was cut back by 4 bases and J by 7 bases. CDR3 in amino acids: CASSILAGGLEQYF. CDR3 bases: TGTGCCAGCAGCATACTAGCGGGGGGTCTGGAGCAGTACTTC.

J is TRBJ1-1 and V is TRBV9, with a tentative D call TRBD1 (6 bases). Between the trimmed V and J ends, which lost 4 bases and 0 bases, there was a span of 13 bases. This CDR3 spans 15 amino acids. Germline V gene lookup returns CDR1 SGDLS and CDR2 YYNGEE. The CDR3 loop reads CASSLGQFLNTEAFF. The CDR3 nucleotides read TGTGCCAGCAGCCTCGGACAGTTCCTGAACACTGAAGCTTTCTTT.

Only one count was recorded for this clone. This sequence joins TRBV30 and TRBJ2-2; the D gene is possibly TRBD1 (5 bases). Germline V gives CDR1 GTSNPN, CDR2 SVGIG (reference sequence). The CDR3 runs 14 residues. V was trimmed by 8 bases and J by 0 bases, leaving 13 bases between them. CDR3 in amino acids: CALSWGANTGELFF. For the CDR3, the DNA is TGTGCCCTCAGCTGGGGCGCGAACACCGGGGAGCTGTTTTTT.

This clone was recorded a few times. The chain joins TRBV25-1 to TRBJ1-2, with D possibly matching TRBD1 (6 bases). V was shortened by 4 bases and J by 5 bases, with 11 bases between the two germline ends. Germline values: CDR1 MGHDK, CDR2 SYGVNS. This CDR3 spans 13 amino acids. The CDR3 region has the DNA TGTGCCAGCAGTGCGACAGGTTTTTATGGCTACACCTTC. It yields the protein CASSATGFYGYTF.

The chain uses TRBV12-3 or TRBV12-4 and TRBJ1-1, with D possibly TRBD1 on 5 matching bases. The CDR3 has 13 residues. The germline V and J ends were trimmed by 3 bases and 6 bases, with 11 bases remaining between them. The CDR3 DNA reads TGTGCCAGCAGTTTTAACCAGGGCCCTGAAGCTTTCTTT. This gives the protein CASSFNQGPEAFF.

The V call is TRBV24-1, the J call TRBJ1-2; D remains unclear. The germline V gene has CDR1 KGHDR and CDR2 SFDVKD. The CDR3 is 12 residues long. Trimming cost V 4 bases and J 4 bases, with 6 bases left between them. The CDR3 protein is CATSDTAYGYTF. DNA for the CDR3: TGTGCCACCAGTGACACAGCCTATGGCTACACCTTC.

This clone was seen once. V gene TRBV27 combines with J gene TRBJ1-2, with unresolved D. The ends were cut back, 1 base at V and 1 base at J, with 31 bases in the middle. The germline V gene encodes CDR1 MNHEY and CDR2 SMNVEV (reference sequence). The CDR3 runs to 22 residues. The CDR3 loop is CASSLCFTRGGRGIFLNYGYTF. Written as DNA, the CDR3 is TGTGCCAGCAGTTTATGCTTTACGCGGGGAGGTAGAGGTATTTTTCTTAACTATGGCTACACCTTC.

V and J are TRBV6-2 or TRBV6-3 and TRBJ1-4; weak D call: TRBD1 (6 bases). The germline gives CDR1 MNHEY, CDR2 SVGEGT. The CDR3 runs to 18 residues. Trimming removed 0 bases from V and 0 bases from J, with 14 bases in between. The CDR3 DNA sequence: TGTGCCAGCAGTTACTCGTGGGGGCGGACGACAACTAATGAAAAACTGTTTTTT. Amino acids: CASSYSWGRTTTNEKLFF.

The chain combines TRBV6-5 with TRBJ1-2, with D unresolved. The CDR3 has 14 amino acids. Trimming shortened V by 6 bases and J by 2 bases, and 13 bases separated the two germline ends. Germline CDR1 MNHEY, CDR2 SVGAGI. CDR3 nucleotide sequence: TGTGCCAGCAGAACAACGGCGGGAAACTATGGCTACACCTTC. Residues: CASRTTAGNYGYTF.

This clone was observed a handful of times. The rearrangement uses TRBV30 and TRBJ1-6; D unclear. Germline CDR1 is GTSNPN and CDR2 is SVGIG (reference sequence). Trimming pared 0 bases from V and 7 bases from J, leaving 10 bases between. The CDR3 runs to 14 residues. The CDR3 here is CAWSVAAGNSPLHF. The CDR3 nucleotides are TGTGCCTGGAGTGTTGCAGCGGGCAATTCACCCCTCCACTTT.

This clone has just a few counts. The chain employs TRBV25-1 and TRBJ1-2; 10 nucleotides match TRBD1. Germline loops: CDR1 MGHDK, CDR2 SYGVNS. This CDR3 is built from 17 residues. After removal of 6 bases from V and 4 bases from J, the junction contained 14 bases not matched to a gene. CDR3 residues: CASSPKGQGIYGYGYTF. CDR3 bases: TGTGCCAGCAGCCCTAAGGGACAGGGGATCTATGGCTATGGCTACACCTTC.

CDR3: CASSQDLSGNTIYF. CDR3 nucleotide sequence: TGTGCCAGCAGCCAAGATCTTTCCGGAAACACCATATATTTT. The chain recombines TRBV4-2 with TRBJ1-3, with no clear D. The CDR3 extends over 14 amino acids. V gave up 0 bases and J gave up 4 bases, with 7 bases separating them. Germline-derived CDR1 and CDR2 are LGHNA and YNFKEQ.

The CDR3 loop is CASSLTSGGARSTGELFF. In nucleotides, the CDR3 is TGCGCCAGCAGCTTGACTAGCGGGGGGGCCCGTAGCACCGGGGAGCTGTTTTTT. This chain links TRBV5-1 with TRBJ2-2; TRBD2 agrees at 13 bases. The V segment lost 1 base and the J segment 4 bases; nucleotides outside the gene matches: 7. This CDR3 region has 18 residues. The germline V gene encodes CDR1 SGHRS and CDR2 YFSETQ.

The rearrangement links TRBV2 to TRBJ2-1; 11 nucleotides align to TRBD2. This CDR3 region has 13 residues. Germline V gene sequence: CDR1 SNHLY, CDR2 FYNNEI. V gave up 7 bases and J gave up 16 bases; unmatched junction bases: 12. DNA of the CDR3: TGTGCCAGCAACCCCGACATGACTAGCGGGGACTTCTTC. As protein: CASNPDMTSGDFF. The whole variable domain, filled in from reference TRBV2 and TRBJ2-1, reads EPEVTQTPSHQVTQMGQEVILRCVPISNHLYFYWYRQILGQKVEFLVSFYNNEISEKSEIFDDQFSVERPDGSNFTLKIRSTKLEDSAMYFCASNPDMTSGDFFGPGTRLTVL.

The chain carries TRBV7-8 and TRBJ2-3; TRBD2 aligns across 8 bases. V dropped 9 bases and J dropped 2; count of bases not matched to a gene: 7. The length of the CDR3 is 14 residues. In germline, CDR1 is SGHVS, CDR2 FQNEAQ. CDR3: CASGRTSLTDTQYF. As DNA, the CDR3 is TGTGCCAGTGGCCGGACTAGCCTCACAGATACGCAGTATTTT.